The 30 T cell receptor beta chains listed next were all sequenced from one sample in a study of early T cells in non-severe SARS-CoV-2 infection. From the 5' RACE reads, TCRdb called clonotypes with MiXCR, one entry per CDR3 protein. The top ten hold less than 15% of the sample, which has around 37,000 distinct CDR3 sequences, about 9.9% seen once. Material: whole blood. These receptors were obtained from an adult who was a healthcare worker with PCR-confirmed SARS-CoV-2 infection or an uninfected control (not recorded which).

This clonotype was found a few times. CDR3 loop: CASSPSQGSEQFF. CDR3 DNA: TGCGCCAGCAGTCCCAGTCAGGGCAGTGAGCAGTTCTTC. The chain has TRBV10-1 and TRBJ2-1; possible D gene TRBD1, 5 bases. The length of the CDR3 is 13 residues. CDR1 is WNHNN, CDR2 SYGVQD, per germline (reference sequence). V shed 5 bases and J shed 9 bases, with 14 bases lying between them.

The V and J genes are TRBV3-1 and TRBJ2-1; 7 nucleotides align to TRBD1. Germline V gene sequence: CDR1 LGHDT, CDR2 YNNKEL (reference sequence). The CDR3 covers 14 residues. The V gene end was trimmed by 0 bases and the J gene end by 9 bases; junction bases not matched to a gene: 5. Here the CDR3 DNA reads TGTGCCAGCAGCCAAGATCGAGGGGGCGTTGAGCAGTTCTTC. Amino acids: CASSQDRGGVEQFF.

This clonotype appeared many times. The V and J genes are TRBV19 and TRBJ1-2; weak D call: TRBD1 (5 bases). Germline V gene data show CDR1 as LNHDA and CDR2 as SQIVND (reference sequence). The CDR3 runs 13 residues. The V end was cut by 7 bases, the J end by 4 bases, with 13 bases between. The CDR3 spells CASTDGAGYGYTF. CDR3 nucleotide sequence: TGTGCCAGTACGGACGGGGCGGGCTATGGCTACACCTTC.

With regard to this clonotype: At one of its ends the junction is not consistent with the germline gene, which may arise from a read error. This chain uses TRBV12-3 or TRBV12-4 with TRBJ2-1; 11 bases fit TRBD2. The CDR3 has 13 residues. The CDR3 nucleotides are TGTGTCAGCAGCCGGACTAGCGGGAATGAGCAGTTCTTC. Amino acid sequence: CVSSRTSGNEQFF.

The J gene is TRBJ2-7, the V gene TRBV7-2, with 8 positions matching TRBD1. The germline gives CDR1 SGHTA, CDR2 FQGNSA. The CDR3 covers 15 residues. Trimming removed 1 base from V and 3 bases from J; junction bases left unmatched: 5. CDR3 DNA: TGTGCCAGCAGCTTAGAGAGGACAGGGATCTACGAGCAGTACTTC. The encoded protein is CASSLERTGIYEQYF.

This clonotype was counted ten times or more. One end of the junction fails to match germline, which may point to a read error. The rearrangement links TRBV7-7 to TRBJ1-1, with D hard to call. The CDR3 is made up of 13 amino acids. Germline values: CDR1 SSHAT, CDR2 FNYEAQ (reference sequence). DNA of the CDR3: TGTGCTAGCAGCCTGTCCAAGAACACTGAAGCTTTCTTT. It codes for CASSLSKNTEAFF.

The chain links TRBV19 to TRBJ1-1; D is unclear. The CDR3 is made up of 11 amino acids. Trimming pared 9 bases from V and 1 base from J, leaving 6 bases between. Germline CDR1 LNHDA, CDR2 SQIVND (reference sequence). The CDR3 bases are TGTGCCAGCGGAGCGAACACTGAAGCTTTCTTT. Protein sequence: CASGANTEAFF.

There are many counts of this clonotype. The chain is built from TRBV7-3 and TRBJ2-3; TRBD2 matches at 7 bases. The CDR3 extends over 16 amino acids. Germline V lookup: CDR1 SGHTA, CDR2 FQGTGA. The V gene end was trimmed by 1 base and the J gene end by 6 bases; junction bases not matched to a gene: 10. CDR3 DNA: TGTGCCAGCAGCTTAAGGGCTACCCGGGGGGAGGATACGCAGTATTTT. Protein product: CASSLRATRGEDTQYF.

This clonotype was seen at least ten times. The chain links TRBV12-3 or TRBV12-4 to TRBJ2-7; 7 bases are shared with TRBD1. The V and J ends lost 5 bases and 2 bases, in that order; junction bases with no gene match: 9. The CDR3 contains 15 residues. CDR3 coding DNA: TGTGCCAGCAGTCCCTCCGGGACAGATACCTACGAGCAGTACTTC. This translates into CASSPSGTDTYEQYF.

This clonotype was detected a few times. This chain links TRBV20-1 with TRBJ2-1, with D unclear. Germline CDR1 reads DFQATT; CDR2 reads SNEGSKA (reference sequence). This CDR3 is built from 14 residues. With 5 bases removed from V and 3 bases from J, the gap between germline ends came to 14 bases. The chain's CDR3 is CSALDSRDYNEQFF. The CDR3 DNA sequence: TGCAGTGCTTTAGACTCCAGAGACTACAATGAGCAGTTCTTC.

Ten or more counts support this clonotype. J is TRBJ2-3 and V is TRBV9, with D unclear. Trimming stripped 1 base from V and 1 base from J, with 1 base between. Germline values: CDR1 SGDLS, CDR2 YYNGEE. The CDR3 runs 12 residues. The CDR3 reads CASSVRTDTQYF. In DNA form, the CDR3 reads TGTGCCAGCAGCGTACGCACAGATACGCAGTATTTT.

This clonotype was seen ten or more times. J is TRBJ2-3 and V is TRBV7-6; 7 bases fit TRBD2. The CDR3 is made up of 13 amino acids. The ends lost 5 bases at V and 4 bases at J; junction bases unmatched: 3. Germline loops: CDR1 SGHVS, CDR2 FNYEAQ. CDR3 nucleotides: TGTGCCAGCAGCCGACTAGCAGCAGATACGCAGTATTTT. Protein: CASSRLAADTQYF.

This clonotype was recorded at least ten times. CDR3 loop: CSVRRLWPYEQYF. The CDR3 nucleotides read TGCAGTGTTCGGCGCTTGTGGCCCTACGAGCAGTACTTC. The V call is TRBV20-1, the J call TRBJ2-7; D remains unclear. CDR1 is DFQATT and CDR2 is SNEGSKA in the germline V gene (reference sequence). With 7 bases removed from V and 2 bases from J, the gap between germline ends came to 15 bases. The CDR3 totals 13 residues.

V usage is TRBV12-3 or TRBV12-4 and J usage is TRBJ2-7, with D maybe TRBD2 (5 bases). The CDR3 runs 16 residues. V was pared by 3 bases and J by 0 bases, with 15 bases between. CDR3: CASSFLEGVSSYEQYF. CDR3 nucleotides: TGTGCCAGCAGTTTCCTTGAGGGAGTTTCCTCCTACGAGCAGTACTTC.

The chain couples TRBV11-2 to TRBJ2-7; TRBD2 matches at 8 bases. The CDR3 extends over 16 amino acids. After removal of 0 bases from V and 2 bases from J, the junction contained 6 bases not matched to a gene. Germline V gene sequence: CDR1 SGHAT, CDR2 FQNNGV. The CDR3 DNA is TGTGCCAGCAGCTTAGATCCAGCGGGGGCCACCTACGAGCAGTACTTC. This translates into CASSLDPAGATYEQYF.

This clonotype came up a few times. The J gene is TRBJ1-3, the V gene TRBV27; TRBD1 matches 9 bases. J lost 6 bases, V lost 8 bases, and 8 bases had no gene match. CDR1 MNHEY and CDR2 SMNVEV come from the germline V gene (reference sequence). The CDR3 runs 14 residues. Written as DNA, the CDR3 is TGTGCCAGCCGGCGGCGACAGGGGGTAAACACCATATATTTT. Its translation: CASRRRQGVNTIYF.

This clonotype came up many times. CDR3 in amino acids: CASSMTPGETDTQYF. The CDR3 coding sequence is TGTGCCAGTAGTATGACCCCCGGGGAAACAGATACGCAGTATTTT. This sequence joins TRBV19 and TRBJ2-3; perhaps TRBD2 as D (5 bases). The CDR3 runs to 15 residues. Germline CDR1 LNHDA, CDR2 SQIVND (reference sequence). Trimming took 3 bases from V and 3 from J, leaving 13 bases between them.

This clonotype has a count of ten or more. V and J are TRBV24-1 and TRBJ1-5; 9 bases fit TRBD1. The CDR3 totals 14 residues. V shed 9 bases, J shed 3 bases, and the junction held 5 bases outside the gene matches. The germline V gene has CDR1 KGHDR and CDR2 SFDVKD. CDR3 amino acids: CATRGTGFNQPQHF. The CDR3 nucleotides read TGTGCCACCCGTGGGACAGGGTTCAATCAGCCCCAGCATTTT.

In this sample, this clonotype turned up many times. V is TRBV2 and J is TRBJ1-5; D is unresolved. CDR3 size: 14 residues. Trimming pared 3 bases from V and 1 base from J, leaving 7 bases between. Germline V gene lookup returns CDR1 SNHLY and CDR2 FYNNEI. The CDR3 protein is CASSDDLSNQPQHF. In DNA, the CDR3 is TGTGCCAGCAGTGACGATTTGAGCAATCAGCCCCAGCATTTT.

This clonotype was seen repeatedly, ten times or more. The gene calls are TRBV20-1 and TRBJ2-2, with D possibly matching TRBD2 (6 bases). The CDR3 is made up of 16 amino acids. Germline CDR1 DFQATT, CDR2 SNEGSKA (reference sequence). V gave up 0 bases and J gave up 7 bases, with 18 bases separating them. In DNA form, the CDR3 reads TGCAGTGCTAGAGATACGTCGCTAGCGTCGGGCGGGGAGCTGTTTTTT. Translation gives CSARDTSLASGGELFF.

This clonotype was counted ten times or more. The V gene is TRBV7-2, the J gene TRBJ1-3; D ambiguous. V lost 7 bases to trimming and J lost 0 bases, with 10 bases between them. There are 14 residues in the CDR3. Germline V CDR1 and CDR2: SGHTA, FQGNSA. In DNA, the CDR3 is TGTGCCAGCATGAAACCTATCTCTGGAAACACCATATATTTT. Its protein product is CASMKPISGNTIYF.

This clonotype showed up many times. This chain links TRBV15 with TRBJ2-3; D is uncertain. The CDR3 length is 14 residues. The germline CDR1 and CDR2 sequences are LNHNV and YYDKDF (reference sequence). The germline V and J ends were trimmed by 0 bases and 8 bases, with 12 bases remaining between them. For the CDR3, the DNA is TGTGCCACCAGCAGAGATGTAGGAGCGACTACGCAGTATTTT. Translated, it gives CATSRDVGATTQYF.

This clonotype was counted ten times or more. The V gene is TRBV5-1, the J gene TRBJ2-1; 10 bases match TRBD2. V dropped 0 bases and J dropped 5; count of bases not matched to a gene: 2. Germline-derived CDR1 and CDR2 are SGHRS and YFSETQ. The CDR3 length is 15 residues. CDR3 amino acids: CASSLVLAGNNEQFF. DNA of the CDR3: TGCGCCAGCAGCTTGGTACTAGCGGGGAACAATGAGCAGTTCTTC.

This clonotype has just a few counts. This chain connects TRBV5-1 to TRBJ1-1, with D tentatively TRBD1 (5 bases). In germline, CDR1 is SGHRS, CDR2 YFSETQ. This CDR3 has 17 residues. Trimming cost V 0 bases and J 2 bases, with 17 bases left between them. The CDR3 sequence: CASSLGGTPLLNTEAFF. The CDR3 DNA follows: TGCGCCAGCAGCTTGGGCGGGACTCCACTGCTTAACACTGAAGCTTTCTTT.

J is TRBJ2-3 and V is TRBV7-2, with TRBD2 identical over 13 bases. Unmatched junction bases numbered 12, after V lost 5 bases and J lost 4 bases. Per germline, CDR1 SGHTA and CDR2 FQGNSA. This CDR3 spans 18 amino acids. CDR3: CASSLRLAGGEVADTQYF. The CDR3 DNA reads as TGTGCCAGCAGCCTCAGACTAGCGGGGGGAGAAGTGGCAGATACGCAGTATTTT.

This clonotype was counted many times. The chain joins TRBV6-2 or TRBV6-3 to TRBJ1-2; no clear D. Trimming cost V 8 bases and J 6 bases, with 19 bases left between them. This CDR3 spans 14 amino acids. The germline V gene encodes CDR1 MNHEY and CDR2 SVGEGT. In DNA form, the CDR3 reads TGTGCCAGCCAAAACGGAGGACCGCAGGATGGCTACACCTTC. It is translated as CASQNGGPQDGYTF.

The chain uses TRBV20-1 and TRBJ2-6, with 7 bases that match TRBD1. This CDR3 spans 15 amino acids. Germline assignment: CDR1 DFQATT and CDR2 SNEGSKA (reference sequence). With V trimmed by 0 bases and J by 2 bases, 1 base remained unmatched. In DNA, the CDR3 is TGCAGTGCTAGAGAGGGACAGACTGGGGCCAACGTCCTGACTTTC. Translation gives CSAREGQTGANVLTF.

The gene calls are TRBV29-1 and TRBJ2-1; D is unresolved. V lost 7 bases, J lost 4 bases, and 5 bases lay in between. The CDR3 totals 10 residues. In germline, CDR1 is SQVTM, CDR2 ANQGSEA. The CDR3 reads CSGRYNEQFF. The CDR3 DNA sequence: TGCAGCGGCAGATACAATGAGCAGTTCTTC.

This clonotype has more than one count but fewer than ten. The V call is TRBV20-1, the J call TRBJ2-5, with D perhaps TRBD2 (6 bases). With 0 bases removed from V and 0 bases from J, the gap between germline ends came to 11 bases. Germline CDR1 is DFQATT and CDR2 is SNEGSKA (reference sequence). The CDR3 has 15 residues. Written as DNA, the CDR3 is TGCAGTGCTAGAGACGGCAGGGACTACCAAGAGACCCAGTACTTC. Protein product: CSARDGRDYQETQYF.

The V gene is TRBV6-2 or TRBV6-3, the J gene TRBJ2-7; no reliable D call. Germline V lookup: CDR1 MNHEY, CDR2 SVGEGT. V gave up 0 bases and J gave up 1 base, with 4 bases separating them. This CDR3 has 13 residues. The CDR3 nucleotides read TGTGCCAGCAGTTACTCCCAATCCTACGAGCAGTACTTC. Its translation is CASSYSQSYEQYF.